This T cell receptor beta chain was retrieved from a study of beta chain features in type 1 diabetes. Every bit of the isolated RNA underwent reverse transcription, so sequencing read expressed TCRB transcripts. The method was immunoSEQ multiplex PCR; TCRdb's version includes in-frame clones alone and lacks a portion of them. The table includes hundreds of thousands of clones, around 15% detected once. Findings and limits, study-wide: Among patients with Type 1 diabetes, TCRB CDR3s were moderately but significantly shorter in every one of the four CD4+ subsets. More deletions and fewer insertions at VDJ junctions were seen in type 1 diabetes patients.

Trimming took off 6 bases at V and 0 bases at J, with 12 bases between the two ends. This CDR3 spans 16 amino acids. The germline gives CDR1 SNHLY, CDR2 FYNNEI. This clone was counted between two and nine times. Its antigen is not identified. The rearrangement joins TRBV2 to TRBJ2-6; D might be TRBD1 (6 bases). This receptor was obtained from a young man with type 1 diabetes. Sequencing used naive CD4+ T cells from blood. In DNA form, the CDR3 reads TGTGCCAGCAGCCCGGGACACCGCTCTGGGGCCAACGTCCTGACTTTC. This codes for CASSPGHRSGANVLTF.